This TCR beta chain was recorded in a study of T cells in Graves' hyperthyroidism and ophthalmopathy. General study findings and limits: The model made its ophthalmopathy prediction, and onset followed a median approximately 7 months later.

This clonotype was detected ten times or more. Its specificity is not known. RNA transcripts served as the template for amplifying TCR beta CDR3 regions. TCR CDR3 regions were first amplified by RT-PCR with HTBI primers. MiXCR, run by TCRdb on the multiplex PCR reads, gives a single entry per CDR3 protein. This table has 350,000 to 450,000 distinct CDR3 sequences, about 18% appearing once. In germline, CDR1 is MNHNS, CDR2 SASEGT. Trimming stripped 6 bases from V and 7 bases from J, with 15 bases between. The CDR3 loop spans 13 amino acids. Hyperthyroidism in the patients, aged 18 to 65, was newly diagnosed and under 2 months in duration. Researchers barred patients who had uncontrolled infection, other autoimmune disease, pregnancy or lactation. Clinical symptoms, serum thyroxine and TRAb, thyroid ultrasound and orbital computed tomography together formed the diagnostic basis.

Source material: blood. The chain combines TRBV6-1 with TRBJ2-5; the D is unclear. This receptor was identified in a woman aged 25 to 39 with Graves' hyperthyroidism that later progressed to Graves' ophthalmopathy. CDR3 sequence: CASRDRHLGTQYF. CDR3 DNA: TGTGCCAGCAGGGACCGTCATTTGGGGACCCAGTACTTC.